This T cell receptor beta chain emerged from a study of OX40 agonist ivuxolimab in advanced cancers. Method: immunoSEQ multiplex PCR; TCRdb's copy keeps in-frame clones and lacks some. The profile shows more than 100,000 clones, 85% to 90% of them singletons. Study-level points and caveats: By week 6 at 0.1 to 3.0 mg/kg, blood CD4+ and CD8+ T cells had expanded clonally.

Turning to this clone: As yet, its antigen is unknown.

Sequenced material: CD4+ or CD8+ T cells sorted from blood, taken in a trial of the OX40 agonist ivuxolimab. The TCR was taken from an adult with an advanced solid tumor such as melanoma, head and neck, liver or kidney cancer.

Written as DNA, the CDR3 is TGTGCCAGCAGCGTAGGGAGTTCGACGGCACTCCACGAGCAGTACTTC. It codes for CASSVGSSTALHEQYF. V usage is TRBV9 and J usage is TRBJ2-7, with D unresolved. The CDR3 is 16 amino acids. V lost 0 bases to trimming and J lost 5 bases, with 18 bases between them. Germline lookup yields CDR1 SGDLS and CDR2 YYNGEE.